This entry is about one T cell receptor (beta chain). Its specific antigen is unknown. There are no base qualities to consult, and no much larger clone falls within one base. This sample stems from a study of shared clonotypes between healthy human individuals (TCRdb year 2020). Looking at the study overall: The cohort comprised a couple of women and a few men aged 18 to 49 years. The study deeply sequenced blood TCR repertoires of five healthy adults to estimate repertoire size and the extent of clonotype sharing between individuals. Each donor's leukapheresis produced roughly between about 0.85 and 10 billion PBMCs. For each donor, CD4 naive and CD4 memory were each given three plates, CD8 naive was given two plates, and CD8 memory was given one plate. Libraries were prepared and TCR repertoires were sequenced by different laboratories using diverse techniques, in order to increase sequencing depth and limit assay-specific biases. The full study reports these points: Compared with non-shared clonotypes, the clonotypes found in all four sorted-subset donors had higher generation probabilities. Incomplete sequencing was indicated by rarefaction of sorted-subset datasets, despite the large sequencing depth. The genetic and exposure-history diversity represented was limited by the small number of donors. Sampling was limited to blood, and TCR repertoires in tissue likely differ from TCR repertoires in blood. Larger estimated clonotype richness was generally found for naive subsets than for memory subsets. Pairwise subsampling led to the expectation that sequencing depth would affect the degree of clonotype sharing among donors. Sharing across a handful of donors was observed for about 4.8% of naive CD4, 3% to 3.5% of naive CD8, about 2.3% of memory CD4, and about 0.39% of memory CD8 clonotypes.

Using the deep immunoSEQ assay, multiplex PCR amplified TCR CDR3 regions from genomic DNA. For each cell subset, the extracted genomic DNA was distributed evenly across all wells of several immunoSEQ 96-well plates, and each plate served as one replicate. For sorted subsets, around 0.2 ug of genomic DNA, equivalent to 30,000 or so T cell genomes, went into each replicate PCR. The purified libraries were quantified using a Qubit 3.0 fluorometer, sized with a Bioanalyzer 2100, and then quantified again using the KAPA Library Quantification kit. Each immunoSEQ 96-well plate was sequenced on its own single-read 150-cycle Illumina NextSeq 550 flow cell. The source study handled its data this way. Because the immunoSEQ output held only junctional sequences and lacked quality scores, the filtering could not match the filtering applied to full-length reads. Sequences were annotated with PyIR, a Python wrapper for IgBLAST v1.9, using IMGT germline references to assign V/J genes and CDR3. Any read was removed if the V/J assignment was weak (E-value above 1e-6), the CDR3 was missing, or the read contained stop codons, out-of-frame junctions, or ambiguous translated residues. V3J clonotypes were defined as sequences sharing the same inferred V gene, J gene, and CDR3 amino acid sequence. Percentage overlap between repertoires was calculated by dividing the number of shared unique clonotypes by the size of the smaller repertoire. Richness of each repertoire was evaluated using RTK rarefaction, the Chao1 estimator, and Recon v2.1 estimates of unobserved clonotypes. Generation probabilities for all TCRbeta clonotypes obtained by the gDNA method from a few donors were computed using OLGA. TCRdb limited this immuneACCESS table to in-frame rearrangements with V and J called. A share of clones is missing; checked studies link under half to unresolved V genes, and the rest is unexplained. V and J calls and clone size come straight from that table; D and trimming were deduced from the DNA. In this sample the table shows 2 million to 2.5 million clones, 80% to 95% of which occur a single time. The top ten clones comprise 0.39% of the sample.

Trimming at the junction amounts to 0 bases on V and 7 bases on J, and the germline ends lie 10 bases apart. Its CDR3 holds 15 amino acids, cysteine through phenylalanine. The sequence is cut down to CDR3 DNA, 45 bases in frame from base 1. The germline V gene (reference sequence) yields MNHEY for CDR1 and SMNVEV for CDR2. Donors were healthy HIV-negative adults with no recently reported acute infections or vaccinations. All donors were Caucasian adults living in Nashville, Tennessee, USA. CD4+ T cells were enriched by magnetic negative selection, after which naive cells were positively selected on CD45RA and the negative fraction was taken as the memory subset. Blood was collected by leukapheresis, and PBMCs were isolated by Ficoll-Histopaque density gradient centrifugation and then cryopreserved in liquid nitrogen vapor phase. Purity and quantity of every magnetically sorted T cell population were checked by analytical flow cytometry. Each sorted fraction had its genomic DNA isolated and then quantified by UV absorbance on a Nanodrop 2000c.

This sequence was found in a man between 18 and 29 years old in good health. Some clones in this sample may be carry-over from other donors' samples. This receptor chain uses TRBV27 and TRBJ1-6; the D segment could be TRBD1, given 6 matching bases. The specimen sequenced was naive CD4+ T cells from PBMCs. The cell subset or site label of this sample denotes: CD45RA+ positively selected. The base sequence is TGTGCCAGCAGTTTATCCCTACAGGGAAATTCACCCCTCCACTTT. This translates into CASSLSLQGNSPLHF.